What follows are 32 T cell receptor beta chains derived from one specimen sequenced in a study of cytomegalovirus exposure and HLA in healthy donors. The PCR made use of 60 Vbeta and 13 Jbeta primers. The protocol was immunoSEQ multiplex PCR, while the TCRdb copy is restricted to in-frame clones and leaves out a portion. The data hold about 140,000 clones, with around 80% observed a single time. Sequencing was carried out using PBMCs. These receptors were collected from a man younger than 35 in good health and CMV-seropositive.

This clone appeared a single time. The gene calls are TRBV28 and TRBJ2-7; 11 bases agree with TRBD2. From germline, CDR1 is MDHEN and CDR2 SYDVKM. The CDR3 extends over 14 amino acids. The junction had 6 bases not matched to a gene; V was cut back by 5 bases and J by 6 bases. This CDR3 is CASSKVAGGSEQYF. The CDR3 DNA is TGTGCCAGCAGTAAGGTAGCGGGAGGGTCCGAGCAGTACTTC.

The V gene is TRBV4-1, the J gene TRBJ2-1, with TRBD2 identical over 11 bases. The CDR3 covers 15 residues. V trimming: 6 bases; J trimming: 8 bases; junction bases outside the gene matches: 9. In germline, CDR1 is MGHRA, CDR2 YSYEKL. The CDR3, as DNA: TGCGCCAGCAGTCTTACTAGCGGGAGTTGGGATGAGCAGTTCTTC. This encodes CASSLTSGSWDEQFF.

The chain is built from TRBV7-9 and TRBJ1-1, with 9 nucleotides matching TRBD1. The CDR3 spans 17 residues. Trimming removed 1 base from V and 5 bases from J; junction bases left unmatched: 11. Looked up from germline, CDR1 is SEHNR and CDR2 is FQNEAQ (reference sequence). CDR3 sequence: CASSLVKTGGVETEAFF. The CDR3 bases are TGTGCCAGCAGCTTAGTTAAGACAGGGGGGGTGGAAACTGAAGCTTTCTTT.

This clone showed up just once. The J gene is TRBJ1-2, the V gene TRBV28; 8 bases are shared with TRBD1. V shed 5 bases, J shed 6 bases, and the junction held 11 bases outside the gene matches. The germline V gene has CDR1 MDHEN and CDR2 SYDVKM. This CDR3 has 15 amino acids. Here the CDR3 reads CASSGSGQGADGYTF. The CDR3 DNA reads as TGTGCCAGCAGTGGATCGGGGCAGGGGGCGGATGGCTACACCTTC.

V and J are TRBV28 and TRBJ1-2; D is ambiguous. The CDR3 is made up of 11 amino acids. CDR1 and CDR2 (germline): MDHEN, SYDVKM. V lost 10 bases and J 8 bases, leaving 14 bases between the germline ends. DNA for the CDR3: TGTGCCATCGCCGGGGAGTCGGGCTACACCTTC. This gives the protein CAIAGESGYTF.

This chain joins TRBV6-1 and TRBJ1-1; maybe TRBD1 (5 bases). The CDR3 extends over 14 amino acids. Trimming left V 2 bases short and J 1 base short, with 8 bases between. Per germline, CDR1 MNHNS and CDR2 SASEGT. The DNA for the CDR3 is TGTGCCAGCAGTGAATGGGGCCGGAACACTGAAGCTTTCTTT. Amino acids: CASSEWGRNTEAFF.

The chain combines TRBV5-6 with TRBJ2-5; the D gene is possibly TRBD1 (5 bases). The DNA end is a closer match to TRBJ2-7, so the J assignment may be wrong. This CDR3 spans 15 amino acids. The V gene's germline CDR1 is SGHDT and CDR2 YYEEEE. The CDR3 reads CASSSWKGIRYEQYF. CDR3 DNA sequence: TGTGCCAGCAGCTCTTGGAAGGGGATCAGGTACGAGCAGTACTTC.

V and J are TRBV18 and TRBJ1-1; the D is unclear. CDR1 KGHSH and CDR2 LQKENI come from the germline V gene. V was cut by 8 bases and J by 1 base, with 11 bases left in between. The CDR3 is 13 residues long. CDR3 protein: CASPGPENTEAFF. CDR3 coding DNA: TGTGCCAGCCCTGGCCCAGAGAACACTGAAGCTTTCTTT. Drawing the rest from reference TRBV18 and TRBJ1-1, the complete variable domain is NAGVMQNPRHLVRRRGQEARLRCSPMKGHSHVYWYRQLPEEGLKFMVYLQKENIIDESGMPKERFSAEFPKEGPSILRIQQVVRGDSAAYFCASPGPENTEAFFGQGTRLTVV.

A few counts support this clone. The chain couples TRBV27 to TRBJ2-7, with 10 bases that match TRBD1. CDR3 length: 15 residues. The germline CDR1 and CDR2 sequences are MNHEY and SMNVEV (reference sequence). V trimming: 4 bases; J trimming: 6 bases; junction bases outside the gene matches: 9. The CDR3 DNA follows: TGTGCCAGCAGTTATCGACAGGGGGCGCAGGGCGAGCAGTACTTC. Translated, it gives CASSYRQGAQGEQYF.

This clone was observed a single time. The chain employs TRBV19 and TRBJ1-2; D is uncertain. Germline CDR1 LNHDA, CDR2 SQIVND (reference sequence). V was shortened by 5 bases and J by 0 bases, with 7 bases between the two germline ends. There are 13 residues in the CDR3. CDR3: CASSPTTNYGYTF. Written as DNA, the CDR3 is TGTGCCAGTAGTCCGACAACTAACTATGGCTACACCTTC. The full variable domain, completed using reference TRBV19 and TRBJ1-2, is DGGITQSPKYLFRKEGQNVTLSCEQNLNHDAMYWYRQDPGQGLRLIYYSQIVNDFQKGDIAEGYSVSREKKESFPLTVTSAQKNPTAFYLCASSPTTNYGYTFGSGTRLTVV.

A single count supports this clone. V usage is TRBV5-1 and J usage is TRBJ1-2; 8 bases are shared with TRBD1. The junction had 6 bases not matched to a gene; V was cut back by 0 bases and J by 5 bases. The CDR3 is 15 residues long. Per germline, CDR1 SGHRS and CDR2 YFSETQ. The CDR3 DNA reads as TGCGCCAGCAGCTTGGATCCGGGACAGGCTTATGGCTACACCTTC. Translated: CASSLDPGQAYGYTF.

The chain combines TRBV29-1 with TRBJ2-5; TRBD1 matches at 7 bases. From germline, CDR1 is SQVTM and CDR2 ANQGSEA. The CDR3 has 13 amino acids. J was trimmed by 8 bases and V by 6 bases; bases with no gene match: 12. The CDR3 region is CSVFWTGLETQYF. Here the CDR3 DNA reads TGCAGCGTATTCTGGACAGGCCTGGAAACCCAGTACTTC.

The DNA for the CDR3 is TGTGCCAGCAGCCCCCGGACAGGGGAATCCGAAAAACTGTTTTTT. It yields the protein CASSPRTGESEKLFF. The chain couples TRBV28 to TRBJ1-4, with 9 bases fitting TRBD1. Germline lookup yields CDR1 MDHEN and CDR2 SYDVKM. The CDR3 consists of 15 residues. The junction had 10 bases not matched to a gene; V was cut back by 6 bases and J by 8 bases.

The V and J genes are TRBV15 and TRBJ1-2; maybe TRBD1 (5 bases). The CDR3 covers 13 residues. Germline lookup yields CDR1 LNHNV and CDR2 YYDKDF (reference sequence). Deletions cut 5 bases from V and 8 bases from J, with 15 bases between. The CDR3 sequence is CATSYPGQGGYTF. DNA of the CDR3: TGTGCCACCAGCTACCCAGGGCAGGGCGGCTACACCTTC.

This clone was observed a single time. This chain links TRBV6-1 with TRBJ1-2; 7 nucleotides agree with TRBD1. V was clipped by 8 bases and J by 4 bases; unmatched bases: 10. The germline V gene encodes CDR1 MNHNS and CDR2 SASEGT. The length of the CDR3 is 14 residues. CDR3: CASVSRGQIYGYTF. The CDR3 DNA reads TGTGCCAGCGTATCAAGGGGGCAAATCTATGGCTACACCTTC.

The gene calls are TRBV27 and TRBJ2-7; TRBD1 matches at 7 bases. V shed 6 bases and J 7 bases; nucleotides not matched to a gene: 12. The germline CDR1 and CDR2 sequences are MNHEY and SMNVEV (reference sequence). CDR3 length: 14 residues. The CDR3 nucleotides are TGTGCCAGCAGCCCAGTAGAGGGGGCAGGGGAGCAGTACTTC. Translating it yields CASSPVEGAGEQYF.

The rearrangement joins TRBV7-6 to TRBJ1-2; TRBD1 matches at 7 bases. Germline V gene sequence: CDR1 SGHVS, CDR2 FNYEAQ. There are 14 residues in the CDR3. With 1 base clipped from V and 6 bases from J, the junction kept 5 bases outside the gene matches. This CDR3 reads CASSLDEGADGYTF. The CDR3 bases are TGTGCCAGCAGCTTAGATGAGGGGGCGGATGGCTACACCTTC.

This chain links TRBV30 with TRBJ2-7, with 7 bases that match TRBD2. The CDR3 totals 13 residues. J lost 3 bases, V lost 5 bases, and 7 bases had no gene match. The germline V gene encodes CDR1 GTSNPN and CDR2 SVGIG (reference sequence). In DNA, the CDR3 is TGTGCCTGGGCAACGGGACTATTCTACGAGCAGTACTTC. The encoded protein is CAWATGLFYEQYF.

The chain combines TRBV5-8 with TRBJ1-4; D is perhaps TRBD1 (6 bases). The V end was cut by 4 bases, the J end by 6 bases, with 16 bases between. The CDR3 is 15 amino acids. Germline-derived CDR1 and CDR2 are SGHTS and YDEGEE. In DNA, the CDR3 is TGTGCCAGCAGCATTAGGTTCGGGACATATGAAAAACTGTTTTTT. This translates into CASSIRFGTYEKLFF.

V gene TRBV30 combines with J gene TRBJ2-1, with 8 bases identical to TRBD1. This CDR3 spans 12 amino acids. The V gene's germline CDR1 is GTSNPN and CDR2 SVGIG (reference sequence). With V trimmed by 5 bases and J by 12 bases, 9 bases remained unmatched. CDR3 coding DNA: TGTGCCTGGCTTGGACAGGGCCTATTGCAGTTCTTC. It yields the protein CAWLGQGLLQFF.

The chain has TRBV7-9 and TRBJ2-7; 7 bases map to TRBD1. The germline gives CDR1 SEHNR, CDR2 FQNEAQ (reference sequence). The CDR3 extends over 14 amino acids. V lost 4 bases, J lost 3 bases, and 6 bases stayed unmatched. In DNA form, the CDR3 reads TGTGCCAGCAGCTCCCCTGGACAGGTCTACGAGCAGTACTTC. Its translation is CASSSPGQVYEQYF.

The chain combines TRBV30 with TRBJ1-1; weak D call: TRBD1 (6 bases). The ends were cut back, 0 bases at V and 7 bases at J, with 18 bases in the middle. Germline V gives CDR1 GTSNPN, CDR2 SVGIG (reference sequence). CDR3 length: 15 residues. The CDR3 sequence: CAWSVGLVTRGEAFF. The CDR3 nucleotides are TGTGCCTGGAGTGTAGGATTGGTTACCAGGGGTGAAGCTTTCTTT. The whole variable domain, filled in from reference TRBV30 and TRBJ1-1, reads SQTIHQWPATLVQPVGSPLSLECTVEGTSNPNLYWYRQAAGRGLQLLFYSVGIGQISSEVPQNLSASRPQDRQFILSSKKLLLSDSGFYLCAWSVGLVTRGEAFFGQGTRLTVV.

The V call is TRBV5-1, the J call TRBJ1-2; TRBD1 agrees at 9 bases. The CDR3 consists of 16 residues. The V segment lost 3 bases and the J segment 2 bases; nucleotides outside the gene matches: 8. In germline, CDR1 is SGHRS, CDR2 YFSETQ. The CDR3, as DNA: TGCGCCAGCAGCTCAATACAGGGGGCTGGGAACTATGGCTACACCTTC. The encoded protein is CASSSIQGAGNYGYTF. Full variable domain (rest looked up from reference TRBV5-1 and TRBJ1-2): KAGVTQTPRYLIKTRGQQVTLSCSPISGHRSVSWYQQTPGQGLQFLFEYFSETQRNKGNFPGRFSGRQFSNSRSEMNVSTLELGDSALYLCASSSIQGAGNYGYTFGSGTRLTVV.

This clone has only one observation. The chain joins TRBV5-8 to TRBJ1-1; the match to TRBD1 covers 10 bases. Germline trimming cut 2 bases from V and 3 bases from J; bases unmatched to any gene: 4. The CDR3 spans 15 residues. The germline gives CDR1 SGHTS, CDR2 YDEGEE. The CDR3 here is CASSFRDRGDTEAFF. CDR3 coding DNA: TGTGCCAGCAGCTTCCGGGACAGGGGTGACACTGAAGCTTTCTTT.

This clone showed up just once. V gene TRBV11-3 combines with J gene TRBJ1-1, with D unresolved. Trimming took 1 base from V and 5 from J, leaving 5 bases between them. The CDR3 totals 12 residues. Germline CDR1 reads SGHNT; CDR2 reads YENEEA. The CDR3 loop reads CASSLAGTEAFF. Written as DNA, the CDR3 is TGTGCCAGCAGCTTAGCCGGGACTGAAGCTTTCTTT. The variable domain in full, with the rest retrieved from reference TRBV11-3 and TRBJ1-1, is EAGVVQSPRYKIIEKKQPVAFWCNPISGHNTLYWYLQNLGQGPELLIRYENEEAVDDSQLPKDRFSAERLKGVDSTLKIQPAELGDSAVYLCASSLAGTEAFFGQGTRLTVV.

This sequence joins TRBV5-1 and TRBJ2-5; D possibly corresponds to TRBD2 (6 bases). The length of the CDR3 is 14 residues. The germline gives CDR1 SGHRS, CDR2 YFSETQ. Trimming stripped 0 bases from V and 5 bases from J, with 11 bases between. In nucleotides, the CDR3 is TGCGCCAGCAGCTTGGCCGGCGGGACGGAGACCCAGTACTTC. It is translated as CASSLAGGTETQYF.

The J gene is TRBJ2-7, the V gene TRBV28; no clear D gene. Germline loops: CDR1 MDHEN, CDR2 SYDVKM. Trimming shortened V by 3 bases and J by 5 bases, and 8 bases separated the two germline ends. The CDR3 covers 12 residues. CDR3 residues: CASSLAAHEQYF. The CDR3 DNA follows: TGTGCCAGCAGTTTGGCAGCGCACGAGCAGTACTTC.

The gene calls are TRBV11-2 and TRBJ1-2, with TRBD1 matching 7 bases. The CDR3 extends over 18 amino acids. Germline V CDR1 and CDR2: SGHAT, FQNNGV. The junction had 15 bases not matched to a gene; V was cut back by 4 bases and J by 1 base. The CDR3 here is CASSSKMRQGGVNYGYTF. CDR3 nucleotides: TGTGCCAGCAGCTCTAAGATGCGACAGGGAGGTGTTAACTATGGCTACACCTTC.

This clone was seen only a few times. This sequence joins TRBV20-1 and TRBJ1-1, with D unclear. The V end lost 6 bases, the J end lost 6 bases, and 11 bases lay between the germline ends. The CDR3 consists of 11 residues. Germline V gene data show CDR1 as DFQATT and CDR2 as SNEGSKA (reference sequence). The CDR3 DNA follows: TGCAGTGCCCAACGGAGGGCTGAAGCTTTCTTT. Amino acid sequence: CSAQRRAEAFF.

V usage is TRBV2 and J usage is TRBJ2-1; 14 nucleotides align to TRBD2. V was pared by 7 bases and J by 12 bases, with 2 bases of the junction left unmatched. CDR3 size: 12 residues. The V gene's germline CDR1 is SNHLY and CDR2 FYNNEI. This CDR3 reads CASTGLAGGQFF. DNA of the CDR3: TGTGCCAGCACTGGACTAGCGGGGGGGCAGTTCTTC. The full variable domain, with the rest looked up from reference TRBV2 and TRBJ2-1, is EPEVTQTPSHQVTQMGQEVILRCVPISNHLYFYWYRQILGQKVEFLVSFYNNEISEKSEIFDDQFSVERPDGSNFTLKIRSTKLEDSAMYFCASTGLAGGQFFGPGTRLTVL.

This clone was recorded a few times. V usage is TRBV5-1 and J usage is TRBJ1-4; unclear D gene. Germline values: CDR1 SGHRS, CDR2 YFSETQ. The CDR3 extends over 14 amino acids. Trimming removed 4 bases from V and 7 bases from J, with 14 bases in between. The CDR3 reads CASSDGRGGEKLFF. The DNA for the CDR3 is TGCGCCAGCAGCGACGGCCGCGGTGGTGAAAAACTGTTTTTT.

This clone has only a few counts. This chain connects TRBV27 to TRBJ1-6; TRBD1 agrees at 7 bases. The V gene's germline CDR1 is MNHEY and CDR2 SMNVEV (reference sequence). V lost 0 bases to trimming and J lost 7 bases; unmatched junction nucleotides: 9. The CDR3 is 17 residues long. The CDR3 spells CASSLSGGDPVNSPLHF. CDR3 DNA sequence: TGTGCCAGCAGTTTATCAGGGGGCGACCCGGTAAATTCACCCCTCCACTTT.